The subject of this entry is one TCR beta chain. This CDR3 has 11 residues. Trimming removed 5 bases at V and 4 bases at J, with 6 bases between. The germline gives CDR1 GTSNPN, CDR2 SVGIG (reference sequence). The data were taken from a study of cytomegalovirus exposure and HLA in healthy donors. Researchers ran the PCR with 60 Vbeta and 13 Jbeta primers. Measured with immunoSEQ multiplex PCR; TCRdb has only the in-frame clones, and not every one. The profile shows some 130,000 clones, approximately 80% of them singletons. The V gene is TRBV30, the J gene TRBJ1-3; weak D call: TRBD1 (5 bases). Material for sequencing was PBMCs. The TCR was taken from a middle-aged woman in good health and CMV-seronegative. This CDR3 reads CAWAGGNTIYF. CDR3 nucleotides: TGTGCCTGGGCAGGGGGAAACACCATATATTTT.